This record concerns one T cell receptor beta chain sequence. What it recognizes is unknown. The entry originates in a study of OX40 agonist ivuxolimab in advanced cancers. Across the whole study: Six ivuxolimab dose levels, 0.01 to 10 mg/kg, were given intravenously every 2 weeks. Study-wide results and caveats: Certain nonresponders additionally had low normalized T-cell clonal expansion.

The CDR3 consists of 15 residues. Deletions cut 6 bases from V and 3 bases from J, with 15 bases between. In germline, CDR1 is MNHEY, CDR2 SMNVEV (reference sequence). Assay: immunoSEQ multiplex PCR; the TCRdb copy retains only in-frame clones and omits some. The sample lists about 57,000 clones, over 80% seen once, with about 0.36% in the top ten. The chain is built from TRBV27 and TRBJ1-3, with D unresolved. The input for sequencing was CD4+ or CD8+ T cells sorted from blood, taken in a trial of the OX40 agonist ivuxolimab. This TCR came from an adult with an advanced solid tumor such as melanoma, head and neck, liver or kidney cancer. CDR3 bases: TGTGCCAGCAGCTCTGGGAACTCTGGTGGAAACACCATATATTTT. Its translation is CASSSGNSGGNTIYF.